This passage covers 15 T cell receptor beta chains from one sample sequenced in a study of beta chain features in type 1 diabetes. Regarding the study as a whole: Among patients with Type 1 diabetes, TCRB CDR3s were moderately but significantly shorter in every one of the four CD4+ subsets.

Expressed TCRB transcripts got sequenced, as all isolated RNA was reverse transcribed. Clones were read by immunoSEQ multiplex PCR, and TCRdb kept only the in-frame ones, dropping some. Among roughly 160,000 clones listed, 7.8% were seen once. Their antigen targets remain unknown. The sequenced sample consisted of central memory CD4+ T cells from blood. The receptors come from a woman in her thirties or forties with type 1 diabetes.

The chain combines TRBV19 with TRBJ2-7; D perhaps matches TRBD1 (5 bases). The CDR3 runs 15 residues. Trimming removed 5 bases at V and 3 bases at J, with 17 bases between. CDR1 is LNHDA and CDR2 is SQIVND in the germline V gene (reference sequence). Here the CDR3 DNA reads TGTGCCAGTAGTCCGTCCAAGGGGTTCGACTACGAGCAGTACTTC. This codes for CASSPSKGFDYEQYF.

CDR3 in amino acids: CSADSVGGIPYEQYF. Written as DNA, the CDR3 is TGCAGCGCTGACAGTGTCGGCGGAATCCCCTACGAGCAGTACTTC. The chain combines TRBV29-1 with TRBJ2-7, with D tentatively TRBD1 (5 bases). Germline CDR1 reads SQVTM; CDR2 reads ANQGSEA. The CDR3 runs 15 residues. Between the trimmed V and J ends, which lost 7 bases and 2 bases, there was a span of 21 bases.

The chain carries TRBV6-4 and TRBJ1-1; D uncertain. The CDR3 covers 13 residues. V lost 6 bases to trimming and J lost 3 bases, with 11 bases between them. Germline V CDR1 and CDR2: MRHNA, SNTAGT. The CDR3 spells CASRRGLDTEAFF. The CDR3 DNA reads TGTGCCAGCAGGCGAGGGTTGGACACTGAAGCTTTCTTT.

A few counts support this clone. V gene TRBV29-1 combines with J gene TRBJ2-5, with D unclear. Per the germline V gene, CDR1 is SQVTM and CDR2 is ANQGSEA. V was clipped by 5 bases and J by 1 base, with 8 bases between them. The length of the CDR3 is 12 residues. CDR3 in amino acids: CSVYGLQETQYF. The CDR3 DNA follows: TGCAGCGTTTATGGCCTCCAAGAGACCCAGTACTTC.

V gene TRBV7-2 combines with J gene TRBJ2-5, with 12 nucleotides matching TRBD2. The V segment lost 1 base and the J segment 4 bases; nucleotides outside the gene matches: 1. Germline V gene sequence: CDR1 SGHTA, CDR2 FQGNSA. The CDR3 extends over 15 amino acids. The CDR3 loop is CASSLGTSGVETQYF. CDR3 coding DNA: TGTGCCAGCAGCTTAGGGACTAGCGGGGTAGAGACCCAGTACTTC.

This clone was counted only a few times. The chain uses TRBV10-3 and TRBJ2-7, with 8 bases matching TRBD1. Per germline, CDR1 ENHRY and CDR2 SYGVKD. The CDR3 length is 14 residues. Trimming cost V 5 bases and J 1 base; bases outside gene matches: 4. The CDR3 loop reads CAISPGQGSYEQYF. The DNA of the CDR3 is TGTGCCATCAGTCCCGGACAGGGATCCTACGAGCAGTACTTC.

The chain carries TRBV30 and TRBJ2-3, with D hard to call. Germline V CDR1 and CDR2: GTSNPN, SVGIG (reference sequence). The CDR3 has 12 residues. The ends were cut back, 3 bases at V and 6 bases at J, with 10 bases in the middle. The CDR3 loop is CAWSAERDTQYF. For the CDR3, the DNA is TGTGCCTGGAGCGCCGAGAGGGATACGCAGTATTTT.

This clone has more than one count but fewer than ten. The chain carries TRBV4-3 and TRBJ2-3; 8 bases agree with TRBD2. CDR1 is LGHNA and CDR2 is YSLEER in the germline V gene. CDR3 length equals 13 residues. Unmatched junction bases numbered 5, after V lost 4 bases and J lost 8 bases. CDR3 protein: CASSPSGGRTQYF. In nucleotides, the CDR3 is TGCGCCAGCAGCCCATCGGGGGGGCGTACGCAGTATTTT.

The table lists this clone with many counts. This chain connects TRBV15 to TRBJ1-5; 7 bases match TRBD1. V lost 3 bases and J lost 6; bases outside the gene matches: 5. CDR1 LNHNV and CDR2 YYDKDF come from the germline V gene (reference sequence). CDR3 length equals 14 residues. CDR3 bases: TGTGCCACCAGCAGGACAGGGTACGGTCAGCCCCAGCATTTT. This encodes CATSRTGYGQPQHF. Together with reference TRBV15 and TRBJ1-5, the CDR3 gives the full variable domain: DAMVIQNPRYQVTQFGKPVTLSCSQTLNHNVMYWYQQKSSQAPKLLFHYYDKDFNNEADTPDNFQSRRPNTSFCFLDIRSPGLGDTAMYLCATSRTGYGQPQHFGDGTRLSIL.

The V call is TRBV29-1, the J call TRBJ2-3; no clear D gene. Germline V gene lookup returns CDR1 SQVTM and CDR2 ANQGSEA. CDR3 length equals 13 residues. Trimming stripped 7 bases from V and 0 bases from J, with 11 bases between. CDR3 sequence: CSDRETSTDTQYF. CDR3 nucleotides: TGCAGCGACAGAGAAACTAGCACAGATACGCAGTATTTT.

This clone came up many times. The chain employs TRBV7-9 and TRBJ1-6, with D possibly TRBD1 on 5 matching bases. The CDR3 consists of 16 residues. Looked up from germline, CDR1 is SEHNR and CDR2 is FQNEAQ (reference sequence). V was pared by 5 bases and J by 6 bases, with 17 bases between. CDR3 amino acids: CASSPGSGGSNSPLHF. CDR3 sequence (DNA): TGTGCCAGCAGCCCCGGTTCGGGGGGTTCTAATTCACCCCTCCACTTT.

The V call is TRBV9, the J call TRBJ2-2; maybe TRBD2 (6 bases). The CDR3 covers 13 residues. CDR1 and CDR2 (germline): SGDLS, YYNGEE. V was pared by 3 bases and J by 7 bases, with 10 bases between. The CDR3: CASSGGGFGELFF. In DNA form, the CDR3 reads TGTGCCAGCAGCGGGGGAGGTTTCGGGGAGCTGTTTTTT.

The chain joins TRBV6-1 to TRBJ2-4, with 8 bases that match TRBD1. From germline, CDR1 is MNHNS and CDR2 SASEGT. V shed 6 bases, J shed 2 bases, and the junction held 6 bases outside the gene matches. The length of the CDR3 is 15 residues. CDR3 bases: TGTGCCAGCAGCCGCCGACAGGGGACCAAAAACATTCAGTACTTC. Its translation: CASSRRQGTKNIQYF.

In this sample, this clone turned up a few times. The V call is TRBV27, the J call TRBJ2-2; 7 bases line up with TRBD1. CDR3 length equals 14 residues. Germline V lookup: CDR1 MNHEY, CDR2 SMNVEV (reference sequence). The V gene end was trimmed by 6 bases and the J gene end by 5 bases; junction bases not matched to a gene: 6. For the CDR3, the DNA is TGTGCCAGCAGCCCAGGGGGATATACCGGGGAGCTGTTTTTT. Translated: CASSPGGYTGELFF.

This clone was counted only a few times. The J gene is TRBJ1-2, the V gene TRBV19; D unresolved. CDR1 is LNHDA, CDR2 SQIVND, per germline (reference sequence). The V and J ends lost 9 bases and 8 bases respectively, with 22 bases between them. The CDR3 runs 14 residues. For the CDR3, the DNA is TGTGCCAGCACCTCGGGCGCGGGCCTGGTCGGCTACACCTTC. Translating gives CASTSGAGLVGYTF.